This is a list of T cell receptor beta chains from one sample in a study of blood T cells in healthy people across ages. In TCRdb, the 5' RACE reads were re-called with MiXCR into one record per CDR3 protein. Among about 1,500,000 distinct CDR3 sequences listed, roughly 40% were seen once. The sample was blood. These receptors were obtained from a woman aged 18 to 35 in good health. Both conserved end residues are part of each CDR3. Each record gives: D gene, J gene, clone size, V gene, CDR3 DNA, CDR3 protein. D genes are given only for firm matches. For some rows the clone size is stated as once, few or many, or as a class when expanded; others skip it.

d_gene: -
j_gene: TRBJ2-7
abundance: -
v_gene: TRBV10-3
CDR3nt: TGTGCCATCAGCGCTACGGGAGTCGAGCAGTACTTC
CDR3aa: CAISATGVEQYF

d_gene: TRBD2
j_gene: TRBJ2-1
abundance: -
v_gene: TRBV7-2
CDR3nt: TGTGCCAGCAGCCCCATGGGGGGGTACAATGAGCAGTTCTTC
CDR3aa: CASSPMGGYNEQFF

d_gene: -
j_gene: TRBJ2-7
abundance: few
v_gene: TRBV6-6
CDR3nt: TGTGCCAGCAGTTACCCTAACAGGGCGTCCGGCTACGAGCAGTACTTC
CDR3aa: CASSYPNRASGYEQYF

d_gene: TRBD1
j_gene: TRBJ1-4
abundance: few
v_gene: TRBV3-1
CDR3nt: TGTGCCAGCAGCCCAACCCAGGGGGGCGGTTTCGAAAAACTGTTTTTT
CDR3aa: CASSPTQGGGFEKLFF

d_gene: -
j_gene: TRBJ2-7
abundance: -
v_gene: TRBV29-1
CDR3nt: TGCAGCGTGGGGCTGGCCTACGAGCAGTACTTC
CDR3aa: CSVGLAYEQYF

d_gene: TRBD1
j_gene: TRBJ2-5
abundance: -
v_gene: TRBV28
CDR3nt: TGTGCCAGCAGTTCCCCCCGACAGGGGGCAGGAGAGACCCAGTACTTC
CDR3aa: CASSSPRQGAGETQYF

d_gene: -
j_gene: TRBJ1-4
abundance: few
v_gene: TRBV9
CDR3nt: TGTGCCAGCAGCGTAGAGGGGACCCCCAATGAAAAACTGTTTTTT
CDR3aa: CASSVEGTPNEKLFF

d_gene: TRBD2
j_gene: TRBJ2-7
abundance: -
v_gene: TRBV20-1
CDR3nt: TGCAGTGCTAAGGACGGGACGAGCGGGAGGAACGAGCAGTACTTC
CDR3aa: CSAKDGTSGRNEQYF

d_gene: TRBD2
j_gene: TRBJ2-3
abundance: few
v_gene: TRBV20-1
CDR3nt: TGCAGTGCTGACGGGGGGGCGGGACTGAGCACAGATACGCAGTATTTT
CDR3aa: CSADGGAGLSTDTQYF

d_gene: TRBD2
j_gene: TRBJ2-1
abundance: few
v_gene: TRBV7-2
CDR3nt: TGTGCCAGCAGCTTACCCACTTTGACTAGCGGGAAGGGTGAGCAGTTCTTC
CDR3aa: CASSLPTLTSGKGEQFF

d_gene: TRBD1
j_gene: TRBJ1-1
abundance: -
v_gene: TRBV2
CDR3nt: TGTGCCAGCAGTGAGTTCCTGTCAGGGGGCGCGAACACTGAAGCTTTCTTT
CDR3aa: CASSEFLSGGANTEAFF

d_gene: TRBD1
j_gene: TRBJ2-3
abundance: -
v_gene: TRBV20-1
CDR3nt: TGCAGTGCTAGAGGATTCACCGGGACAGGGGGTACAGATACGCAGTATTTT
CDR3aa: CSARGFTGTGGTDTQYF

d_gene: -
j_gene: TRBJ1-1
abundance: -
v_gene: TRBV29-1
CDR3nt: TGCAGCGTTGAAGACTCGGTGGGGGAAACTGAAGCTTTCTTT
CDR3aa: CSVEDSVGETEAFF

d_gene: TRBD1
j_gene: TRBJ2-3
abundance: -
v_gene: TRBV5-1
CDR3nt: TGCGCCAGCAGCGCGGGACAGGGTTTCACAGATACGCAGTATTTT
CDR3aa: CASSAGQGFTDTQYF

d_gene: -
j_gene: TRBJ2-7
abundance: few
v_gene: TRBV20-1
CDR3nt: TGCAGTGCTCCCAAGGGAGGTGAGCAGTACTTC
CDR3aa: CSAPKGGEQYF

d_gene: -
j_gene: TRBJ2-5
abundance: -
v_gene: TRBV28
CDR3nt: TGTGCCAGCAGCCCCGGTGGGACGAGAGAGACCCAGTACTTC
CDR3aa: CASSPGGTRETQYF

d_gene: TRBD2
j_gene: TRBJ2-2
abundance: few
v_gene: TRBV20-1
CDR3nt: TGCAGTGCCCCCACTAGCGGGTCCACCGGGGAGCTGTTTTTT
CDR3aa: CSAPTSGSTGELFF

d_gene: -
j_gene: TRBJ2-3
abundance: -
v_gene: TRBV20-1
CDR3nt: TGCAGTGCGGATTACACAGATACGCAGTATTTT
CDR3aa: CSADYTDTQYF

d_gene: TRBD2
j_gene: TRBJ2-3
abundance: few
v_gene: TRBV7-9
CDR3nt: TGTGCCAGCAGCCTAGGGGGCGGCACTAGCGGGAGATCGAACCTAAATACGCAGTATTTT
CDR3aa: CASSLGGGTSGRSNLNTQYF

d_gene: TRBD2
j_gene: TRBJ2-1
abundance: -
v_gene: TRBV5-5
CDR3nt: TGTGCCAGCAGCTTGGAGGGACTAGCGCTCAATGAGCAGTTCTTC
CDR3aa: CASSLEGLALNEQFF

d_gene: -
j_gene: TRBJ1-1
abundance: -
v_gene: TRBV27
CDR3nt: TGTGCCAGCAGTTTCGGTCAGGCCCACACTGAAGCTTTCTTT
CDR3aa: CASSFGQAHTEAFF

d_gene: TRBD2
j_gene: TRBJ2-7
abundance: few
v_gene: TRBV15
CDR3nt: TGTGCCACCCGAAGCAGCAATAGCGGGGCTACCTACGAGCAGTACTTC
CDR3aa: CATRSSNSGATYEQYF

d_gene: -
j_gene: TRBJ2-3
abundance: few
v_gene: TRBV5-1
CDR3nt: TGCGCCAGCAGCTTGTATGAGACAGATACGCAGTATTTT
CDR3aa: CASSLYETDTQYF

d_gene: -
j_gene: TRBJ2-5
abundance: -
v_gene: TRBV7-8
CDR3nt: TGTGCCAGCAGCTTAGCTCTGACAGTTCAAGAGACCCAGTACTTC
CDR3aa: CASSLALTVQETQYF

d_gene: -
j_gene: TRBJ2-1
abundance: few
v_gene: TRBV5-1
CDR3nt: TGCGCCAGCAGCCTGTTTGGAGGACAGACCGATGAGCAGTTCTTC
CDR3aa: CASSLFGGQTDEQFF

d_gene: TRBD1
j_gene: TRBJ2-1
abundance: few
v_gene: TRBV12-3/TRBV12-4
CDR3nt: TGTGCCAGCAGTTTGGGGTGGGACAGGGGTGAGGATGAGCAGTTCTTC
CDR3aa: CASSLGWDRGEDEQFF

d_gene: TRBD1
j_gene: TRBJ2-7
abundance: -
v_gene: TRBV12-3/TRBV12-4
CDR3nt: TGTGCCAGCAGTCGGGACAGGGCACGGTCCTACGAGCAGTACTTC
CDR3aa: CASSRDRARSYEQYF

d_gene: -
j_gene: TRBJ2-3
abundance: few
v_gene: TRBV12-3/TRBV12-4
CDR3nt: TGTGCCAGCAGCCGTACCTCGGGGGGCTCTACGCAGTATTTT
CDR3aa: CASSRTSGGSTQYF

d_gene: TRBD1
j_gene: TRBJ2-3
abundance: once
v_gene: TRBV6-1
CDR3nt: TGTGCCAGCAGTAGGGGGACAGGAATCGCAGATACGCAGTATTTT
CDR3aa: CASSRGTGIADTQYF

d_gene: TRBD2
j_gene: TRBJ2-4
abundance: -
v_gene: TRBV27
CDR3nt: TGTGCCAGCAGAGGACTAGCGGGTTCAGCCAAAAACATTCAGTACTTC
CDR3aa: CASRGLAGSAKNIQYF

d_gene: -
j_gene: TRBJ2-5
abundance: -
v_gene: TRBV27
CDR3nt: TGTGCCAGCAGTTTGAGTGGGCCCCACAATCAGCAGTACTTC
CDR3aa: CASSLSGPHNQQYF

d_gene: -
j_gene: TRBJ1-1
abundance: -
v_gene: TRBV7-9
CDR3nt: TGTGCCAGCAGCCCCCAGGGGCAGGTAGGGAACACTGAAGCTTTCTTT
CDR3aa: CASSPQGQVGNTEAFF

d_gene: -
j_gene: TRBJ2-2
abundance: -
v_gene: TRBV29-1
CDR3nt: TGCAGCGCTAGACTAGTTTTGACTACCGGGGAGCTGTTTTTT
CDR3aa: CSARLVLTTGELFF

d_gene: TRBD2
j_gene: TRBJ2-1
abundance: few
v_gene: TRBV20-1
CDR3nt: TGCAGTGCTAGAGATATCTCGAAAGCGGGAGCTGGGAATGAGCAGTTCTTC
CDR3aa: CSARDISKAGAGNEQFF

d_gene: -
j_gene: TRBJ2-7
abundance: -
v_gene: TRBV12-5
CDR3nt: TGTGCTAGTGGTTTGGTTCCGGGCAGAGCCTACGAGCAGTACTTC
CDR3aa: CASGLVPGRAYEQYF

d_gene: TRBD2
j_gene: TRBJ2-7
abundance: -
v_gene: TRBV3-1
CDR3nt: TGTGCCAGCAGCCAAGAACTAGCGGGGATCTACGAGCAGTACTTC
CDR3aa: CASSQELAGIYEQYF

d_gene: -
j_gene: TRBJ1-1
abundance: -
v_gene: TRBV2
CDR3nt: TGTGCCAGCAGTGAGTCTCAACGGAACACTGAAGCTTTCTTT
CDR3aa: CASSESQRNTEAFF

d_gene: -
j_gene: TRBJ2-7
abundance: once
v_gene: TRBV20-1
CDR3nt: TGCAGTGCTAGGGGGACACAACCCCTACCCTACGAGCAGTACTTC
CDR3aa: CSARGTQPLPYEQYF

d_gene: -
j_gene: TRBJ2-3
abundance: -
v_gene: TRBV12-3/TRBV12-4
CDR3nt: TGTGCCAGCAGTTTCATGTCGGGCCTCACAGATACGCAGTATTTT
CDR3aa: CASSFMSGLTDTQYF

d_gene: -
j_gene: TRBJ2-2
abundance: few
v_gene: TRBV10-3
CDR3nt: TGTGCCATCAGTCGAGTTACTAGCTTTTCCACCGGGGAGCTGTTTTTT
CDR3aa: CAISRVTSFSTGELFF

d_gene: -
j_gene: TRBJ1-2
abundance: -
v_gene: TRBV11-2
CDR3nt: TGTGCCAGCAACCCCGTGGGTAACCCTAACTATGGCTACACCTTC
CDR3aa: CASNPVGNPNYGYTF

d_gene: -
j_gene: TRBJ1-6
abundance: few
v_gene: TRBV7-9
CDR3nt: TGTGCCAGCAGCTTGGTGGCGGGGAATGCGGTGAATTCACCCCTCCACTTT
CDR3aa: CASSLVAGNAVNSPLHF

d_gene: -
j_gene: TRBJ2-5
abundance: -
v_gene: TRBV5-1
CDR3nt: TGCGCCAGCAGCTTGGCCGGGACAAATGAGCAGTACTTC
CDR3aa: CASSLAGTNEQYF

d_gene: TRBD2
j_gene: TRBJ2-1
abundance: few
v_gene: TRBV11-2
CDR3nt: TGTGCCAGCAGCTTACGTTCTAGCGGGGCCGAGCATGAGCAGTTCTTC
CDR3aa: CASSLRSSGAEHEQFF

d_gene: -
j_gene: TRBJ1-1
abundance: few
v_gene: TRBV4-1
CDR3nt: TGCGCCAGCAGCCAGGCTAACGCCGGGACGCCGTCTGAAGCTTTCTTT
CDR3aa: CASSQANAGTPSEAFF

d_gene: -
j_gene: TRBJ2-3
abundance: many
v_gene: TRBV7-2
CDR3nt: TGTGCCAGCAGCGTCGTCAGTGATACGCAGTATTTT
CDR3aa: CASSVVSDTQYF

d_gene: -
j_gene: TRBJ2-6
abundance: -
v_gene: TRBV10-3
CDR3nt: TGTGCCATCGGCCCAGGGGAACCCAACGTCCTGACTTTC
CDR3aa: CAIGPGEPNVLTF

d_gene: TRBD1
j_gene: TRBJ1-2
abundance: -
v_gene: TRBV4-1
CDR3nt: TGCGCCAGCAGCCTTAGGTCGGGACAGGGGTCCACAAACTATGGCTACACCTTC
CDR3aa: CASSLRSGQGSTNYGYTF

d_gene: -
j_gene: TRBJ2-1
abundance: few
v_gene: TRBV6-8
CDR3nt: TGTGCCAGCAGGCATTACCTGGGCTCGTACAATGAGCAGTTCTTC
CDR3aa: CASRHYLGSYNEQFF

d_gene: -
j_gene: TRBJ2-3
abundance: few
v_gene: TRBV10-3
CDR3nt: TGTGCCATCGCCCGGGGGCCCGACGACACAGATACGCAGTATTTT
CDR3aa: CAIARGPDDTDTQYF